These 22 T cell receptor beta chains came from one sample sequenced in a study of blood T cell repertoires in COVID-19. The protocol was immunoSEQ multiplex PCR, while the TCRdb copy is restricted to in-frame clones and leaves out a portion. The sample consists of about 240,000 clones, approximately 84% of them appearing once. Sequencing was done on a sample of peripheral blood. The receptors derive from a woman aged 25 to 45 who had recovered from COVID-19.

The chain uses TRBV6-5 and TRBJ1-5; 8 bases line up with TRBD1. With 5 bases clipped from V and 3 bases from J, the junction kept 6 bases outside the gene matches. The CDR3 runs to 15 residues. Germline V lookup: CDR1 MNHEY, CDR2 SVGAGI. The CDR3 is CASSPGQGLNQPQHF. DNA for the CDR3: TGTGCCAGCAGTCCCGGACAGGGACTCAATCAGCCCCAGCATTTT.

The chain couples TRBV12-5 to TRBJ2-1; 7 bases line up with TRBD1. Trimming at V came to 4 bases and at J to 2 bases, leaving 5 bases not matched to a gene. CDR1 is LGHNT and CDR2 is FRNRAP in the germline V gene. The CDR3 is 15 amino acids. CDR3 region: CASGSPGQPYNEQFF. CDR3 nucleotides: TGTGCTAGTGGTTCGCCGGGACAGCCCTACAATGAGCAGTTCTTC.

J is TRBJ1-4 and V is TRBV2, with a tentative D call TRBD1 (6 bases). Germline V gene data show CDR1 as SNHLY and CDR2 as FYNNEI. Trimming removed 6 bases from V and 0 bases from J, with 17 bases in between. This CDR3 is built from 17 residues. CDR3 nucleotide sequence: TGTGCCAGCAGCAACAACAGGGATGAGCCAACTAATGAAAAACTGTTTTTT. Translating it yields CASSNNRDEPTNEKLFF.

The chain joins TRBV4-3 to TRBJ1-2; a possible D gene is TRBD1 (5 bases). V gave up 0 bases and J gave up 8 bases, with 13 bases separating them. CDR3 length equals 14 residues. CDR1 LGHNA and CDR2 YSLEER come from the germline V gene. CDR3 in amino acids: CASSQELGAGGYTF. The CDR3 nucleotides read TGCGCCAGCAGCCAAGAATTAGGGGCAGGCGGCTACACCTTC.

The CDR3 DNA follows: TGTGCCAGCAGCCCGTATAGCTATTCACCCCTCCACTTT. Its protein product is CASSPYSYSPLHF. This chain uses TRBV7-9 with TRBJ1-6; D call uncertain. The V end lost 5 bases, the J end lost 8 bases, and 10 bases lay between the germline ends. Germline V gene sequence: CDR1 SEHNR, CDR2 FQNEAQ (reference sequence). The CDR3 has 13 amino acids.

The chain links TRBV7-9 to TRBJ2-3; a weak D match, TRBD1 (5 bases). Per germline, CDR1 SEHNR and CDR2 FQNEAQ (reference sequence). V lost 8 bases and J lost 2, with 23 bases in between. CDR3 length: 17 residues. CDR3 amino acids: CASQPTPRVTNTDTQYF. CDR3 DNA: TGTGCCAGCCAACCTACGCCCAGGGTGACGAACACAGATACGCAGTATTTT.

The chain joins TRBV5-1 to TRBJ2-5, with D possibly being TRBD1 (6 bases). Trimming took off 0 bases at V and 4 bases at J, with 10 bases between the two ends. Germline assignment: CDR1 SGHRS and CDR2 YFSETQ. This CDR3 region has 14 residues. CDR3 sequence: CASSLGTVGETQYF. CDR3 DNA sequence: TGCGCCAGCAGCTTGGGGACAGTGGGAGAGACCCAGTACTTC.

The V call is TRBV24-1, the J call TRBJ2-1; tentative D call: TRBD1 (5 bases). Germline V gene data show CDR1 as KGHDR and CDR2 as SFDVKD. V was trimmed by 5 bases and J by 3 bases, leaving 10 bases between them. The CDR3 extends over 14 amino acids. The CDR3: CATSGRQNYNEQFF. In DNA form, the CDR3 reads TGTGCCACCAGTGGTAGACAGAACTACAATGAGCAGTTCTTC.

The rearrangement links TRBV3-1 (or the pseudogene TRBV3-2) to TRBJ2-7, with TRBD1 matching 7 bases. CDR1 and CDR2 from the germline V gene are LGHDT and YNNKEL (reference sequence). V gave up 1 base and J gave up 3 bases; unmatched junction bases: 9. This CDR3 is built from 16 residues. CDR3 in amino acids: CASSQAWDRPDYEQYF. CDR3 sequence (DNA): TGTGCCAGCAGCCAAGCATGGGACAGACCAGACTACGAGCAGTACTTC.

This chain joins TRBV29-1 and TRBJ1-1; weak D call: TRBD1 (6 bases). V was trimmed by 0 bases and J by 4 bases, leaving 12 bases between them. The CDR3 has 14 residues. Germline lookup yields CDR1 SQVTM and CDR2 ANQGSEA. The CDR3 sequence: CSVEDPNRATEAFF. Here the CDR3 DNA reads TGCAGCGTTGAAGATCCGAACAGGGCCACTGAAGCTTTCTTT.

This clone has only a few counts. The chain is built from TRBV11-2 and TRBJ1-1; D may be TRBD1 (5 bases). Trimming removed 4 bases at V and 1 base at J, with 10 bases between. Germline loops: CDR1 SGHAT, CDR2 FQNNGV. This CDR3 is 14 amino acids long. The CDR3 DNA reads as TGTGCCAGCAGCTATGACAGAACGAACACTGAAGCTTTCTTT. Translated, it gives CASSYDRTNTEAFF.

This CDR3 is CASSLFNRGDEQFF. The DNA of the CDR3 is TGCGCCAGCAGCTTGTTCAACAGGGGGGATGAGCAGTTCTTC. The V and J genes are TRBV5-1 and TRBJ2-1; 8 bases are shared with TRBD1. Germline V gene sequence: CDR1 SGHRS, CDR2 YFSETQ. Unmatched junction bases numbered 5, after V lost 1 base and J lost 8 bases. The CDR3 extends over 14 amino acids.

This clone was counted between two and nine times. This chain connects TRBV9 to TRBJ2-1, with TRBD2 matching over 9 bases. Germline V gene lookup returns CDR1 SGDLS and CDR2 YYNGEE. The V gene end was trimmed by 0 bases and the J gene end by 7 bases; junction bases not matched to a gene: 5. The CDR3 is 15 residues long. This CDR3 is CASSVGRGGWNEQFF. CDR3 bases: TGTGCCAGCAGCGTAGGGCGGGGGGGCTGGAATGAGCAGTTCTTC.

This rearrangement joins TRBV11-2 to TRBJ2-1, with D perhaps matching TRBD2 (5 bases). This CDR3 comprises 12 residues. Per germline, CDR1 SGHAT and CDR2 FQNNGV. Between the trimmed V and J ends, which lost 5 bases and 8 bases, there was a span of 10 bases. The CDR3 nucleotides read TGTGCCAGCAGCCTGACGAGGGATGAGCAGTTCTTC. Its translation is CASSLTRDEQFF. Together with reference TRBV11-2 and TRBJ2-1, the CDR3 gives the full variable domain: EAGVAQSPRYKIIEKRQSVAFWCNPISGHATLYWYQQILGQGPKLLIQFQNNGVVDDSQLPKDRFSAERLKGVDSTLKIQPAKLEDSAVYLCASSLTRDEQFFGPGTRLTVL.

The V and J genes are TRBV4-3 and TRBJ2-6; D is perhaps TRBD1 (6 bases). The V gene lost 4 bases and the J gene lost 0 bases, with 10 bases spanning the gap. Looked up from germline, CDR1 is LGHNA and CDR2 is YSLEER. The CDR3 runs 16 residues. The CDR3 loop reads CASSPGHYSGANVLTF. DNA of the CDR3: TGCGCCAGCAGCCCGGGACACTACTCTGGGGCCAACGTCCTGACTTTC.

About this clone itself: This sample includes further DNA sequences coding for the same CDR3. The CDR3 here is CASSSDRAYGYTF. DNA for the CDR3: TGTGCCAGCAGTTCAGACAGGGCGTATGGCTACACCTTC. This chain joins TRBV6-5 and TRBJ1-2, with 7 bases identical to TRBD1. The germline V gene has CDR1 MNHEY and CDR2 SVGAGI. J gave up 5 bases and V 4 bases, and 4 bases lay outside the gene matches. The CDR3 loop spans 13 amino acids.

The genes are TRBV6-5 and TRBJ1-2; 7 bases are a match to TRBD1. This CDR3 spans 13 amino acids. The germline gives CDR1 MNHEY, CDR2 SVGAGI. With V trimmed by 6 bases and J by 3 bases, 4 bases remained unmatched. The CDR3 DNA sequence: TGTGCCAGCAGCCGGGGACAGTACTATGGCTACACCTTC. Translating it yields CASSRGQYYGYTF.

This clone appeared a single time. The chain links TRBV5-1 to TRBJ2-3; 9 bases are shared with TRBD2. CDR3 length equals 16 residues. V lost 4 bases and J lost 0; bases outside the gene matches: 6. CDR1 is SGHRS and CDR2 is YFSETQ in the germline V gene. The CDR3 region is CASSMERGASTDTQYF. The CDR3, as DNA: TGCGCCAGCAGCATGGAGCGGGGGGCAAGCACAGATACGCAGTATTTT.

The V call is TRBV5-1, the J call TRBJ2-3, with D hard to call. The length of the CDR3 is 13 residues. Per germline, CDR1 SGHRS and CDR2 YFSETQ. V shed 0 bases and J shed 7 bases, with 9 bases lying between them. The CDR3 region has the DNA TGCGCCAGCAGCTTGGACGATCTAAATACGCAGTATTTT. It encodes CASSLDDLNTQYF.

The genes are TRBV7-2 and TRBJ1-2; D is perhaps TRBD1 (6 bases). CDR3 length: 16 amino acids. The germline CDR1 and CDR2 sequences are SGHTA and FQGNSA. V was clipped by 1 base and J by 0 bases, with 12 bases between them. Here the CDR3 DNA reads TGTGCCAGCAGCTTAGACCCGACAGGCGCTAACTATGGCTACACCTTC. Protein: CASSLDPTGANYGYTF. The whole variable domain, remainder taken from reference TRBV7-2 and TRBJ1-2, is GAGVSQSPSNKVTEKGKDVELRCDPISGHTALYWYRQSLGQGLEFLIYFQGNSAPDKSGLPSDRFSAERTGGSVSTLTIQRTQQEDSAVYLCASSLDPTGANYGYTFGSGTRLTVV.

This rearrangement joins TRBV6-5 to TRBJ1-2; a possible D gene is TRBD1 (6 bases). Trimming removed 6 bases at V and 7 bases at J, with 15 bases between. This CDR3 contains 13 residues. Germline-derived CDR1 and CDR2 are MNHEY and SVGAGI. CDR3 loop: CASRSAQGFGYTF. DNA of the CDR3: TGTGCCAGCAGATCTGCACAGGGTTTTGGCTACACCTTC.

This clone was found a few times. The V and J genes are TRBV19 and TRBJ2-2, with TRBD1 as a possible D gene (8 bases). The CDR3 sequence is 14 residues long. The V end lost 7 bases, the J end lost 3 bases, and 12 bases lay between the germline ends. CDR1 and CDR2 from the germline V gene are LNHDA and SQIVND (reference sequence). DNA of the CDR3: TGTGCCAGTAACAGGGGGAGGGACACCGGGGAGCTGTTTTTT. This translates into CASNRGRDTGELFF.